This T cell receptor (beta chain) was sequenced for a study of post-analysis software for immune sequencing data. Study-wide background: Multiple sclerosis in the patients followed relapsing-remitting, secondary progressive and progressive-relapsing courses.

The TCR beta cDNA libraries carried unique molecular identifiers. Each sample of roughly 0.9 to 11 million input T cells yielded around 500,000 cDNA molecules, so each molecule approximated one T cell. TCRdb ran MiXCR on the PCR reads and lists one entry per CDR3 protein. This table holds roughly 800,000 distinct CDR3 sequences, 30% found once. This CDR3 has 15 residues. With 7 bases clipped from V and 6 bases from J, the junction kept 13 bases outside the gene matches. The germline gives CDR1 SQVTM, CDR2 ANQGSEA. In its sample, this clonotype was seen many times. Its antigen remains unknown. Notes on the study in general: Compared with controls, patients showed significantly lower normalized Chao1 diversity. Included in a set of about 5 TRBV segments more frequent in patients than controls were TRBV5-6, TRBV5-1 and TRBV20-1.

Sequencing was done on a sample of blood. The chain combines TRBV29-1 with TRBJ2-1, with 9 bases identical to TRBD2. The TCR sequence derives from a girl between 5 and 17 years old with multiple sclerosis. This CDR3 is CSAEKGTSSRNEQFF. The CDR3 DNA follows: TGCAGCGCCGAGAAAGGGACTAGCAGTCGCAATGAGCAGTTCTTC.